What follows are 4 T cell receptor beta chains derived from one specimen sequenced in a study of cytomegalovirus exposure and HLA in healthy donors. Generated by immunoSEQ multiplex PCR, the TCRdb table keeps only in-frame clones and is missing some. In the table there are 100,000 to 150,000 clones, 75% to 90% of which are singletons. The sequenced material came from PBMCs. These receptors came from a woman younger than 35 in good health and CMV-seronegative.

V usage is TRBV12-5 and J usage is TRBJ2-1; a possible D gene is TRBD1 (5 bases). The CDR3 contains 14 residues. Between the trimmed V and J ends, which lost 1 base and 7 bases, there was a span of 11 bases. The germline V gene encodes CDR1 LGHNT and CDR2 FRNRAP. Here the CDR3 DNA reads TGTGCTAGTGGTTTGGAGGGGCGTTGGAATGAGCAGTTCTTC. Residues: CASGLEGRWNEQFF.

The CDR3 loop is CASSLGAGYEQYF. CDR3 nucleotides: TGTGCCAGCAGCTTAGGGGCTGGATACGAGCAGTACTTC. This chain uses TRBV11-2 with TRBJ2-7; D call uncertain. Germline V gives CDR1 SGHAT, CDR2 FQNNGV. The CDR3 runs to 13 residues. The V end was cut by 1 base, the J end by 4 bases, with 8 bases between.

The chain uses TRBV27 and TRBJ2-7, with D maybe TRBD2 (5 bases). This CDR3 contains 16 residues. Trimming pared 7 bases from V and 3 bases from J, leaving 22 bases between. The germline CDR1 and CDR2 sequences are MNHEY and SMNVEV (reference sequence). For the CDR3, the DNA is TGTGCCAGCACCAAAGTTTGGGCGAGCGGCAACTACGAGCAGTACTTC. This translates into CASTKVWASGNYEQYF.

This clone is a singleton in its sample. The chain links TRBV11-2 to TRBJ2-3; perhaps TRBD2 as D (5 bases). The germline gives CDR1 SGHAT, CDR2 FQNNGV. Trimming removed 5 bases from V and 2 bases from J, with 17 bases in between. The length of the CDR3 is 16 residues. The CDR3 loop reads CASSPLGSAYTDTQYF. CDR3 sequence (DNA): TGTGCCAGCAGCCCCCTGGGTAGCGCGTACACAGATACGCAGTATTTT.